The next 26 T cell receptor beta chains were all read from a single sample in a study of shared clonotypes between healthy human individuals. The method was immunoSEQ multiplex PCR; TCRdb's version includes in-frame clones alone and lacks a portion of them. The sample has approximately 1.5 million clones, 95% to 99% seen once. Sequencing was carried out using naive CD4+ T cells sorted from blood. The subset here: CD45RA+ positively selected. The receptor set was obtained from a man aged 25 to 40 in good health.

The chain joins TRBV5-4 to TRBJ2-7, with 7 bases aligning to TRBD1. Germline V lookup: CDR1 SGHNT, CDR2 YYREEE (reference sequence). This CDR3 is built from 13 residues. The junction had 4 bases not matched to a gene; V was cut back by 4 bases and J by 3 bases. CDR3 sequence: CASSRGQDYEQYF. The CDR3 DNA is TGTGCCAGCAGCCGAGGACAGGACTACGAGCAGTACTTC.

The V and J genes are TRBV4-1 and TRBJ2-1; D is possibly TRBD2 (5 bases). V was cut by 2 bases and J by 0 bases, with 17 bases left in between. CDR1 and CDR2 (germline): MGHRA, YSYEKL. The CDR3 is made up of 18 amino acids. The CDR3: CASSQIPGTPSSYNEQFF. The CDR3 DNA reads as TGCGCCAGCAGCCAAATACCGGGAACTCCTAGCTCCTACAATGAGCAGTTCTTC.

This chain connects TRBV7-9 to TRBJ1-1, with D unresolved. Germline-derived CDR1 and CDR2 are SEHNR and FQNEAQ (reference sequence). The ends were cut back, 1 base at V and 4 bases at J, with 7 bases in the middle. The CDR3 is 13 amino acids. The CDR3 nucleotides are TGTGCCAGCAGCTTAGAGGGTCCCACTGAAGCTTTCTTT. It specifies CASSLEGPTEAFF. The variable domain in full, with the rest retrieved from reference TRBV7-9 and TRBJ1-1, is DTGVSQNPRHKITKRGQNVTFRCDPISEHNRLYWYRQTLGQGPEFLTYFQNEAQLEKSRLLSDRFSAERPKGSFSTLEIQRTEQGDSAMYLCASSLEGPTEAFFGQGTRLTVV.

This rearrangement joins TRBV6-1 to TRBJ2-2; D is unresolved. The CDR3 is made up of 13 amino acids. The V and J ends lost 7 bases and 4 bases respectively, with 10 bases between them. Germline V gene lookup returns CDR1 MNHNS and CDR2 SASEGT. CDR3 bases: TGTGCCAGCAACCCGGGCCTCACCGGGGAGCTGTTTTTT. Protein product: CASNPGLTGELFF.

This chain links TRBV5-1 with TRBJ1-3, with 10 bases fitting TRBD1. The V gene end was trimmed by 3 bases and the J gene end by 2 bases; junction bases not matched to a gene: 5. In germline, CDR1 is SGHRS, CDR2 YFSETQ. This CDR3 is 16 amino acids long. The CDR3: CASSWGTGVAGNTIYF. In DNA, the CDR3 is TGCGCCAGCAGCTGGGGGACAGGGGTCGCTGGAAACACCATATATTTT.

This sequence joins TRBV7-2 and TRBJ2-2; the D gene is possibly TRBD2 (6 bases). V was clipped by 4 bases and J by 6 bases, with 12 bases between them. The CDR3 spans 14 residues. Per the germline V gene, CDR1 is SGHTA and CDR2 is FQGNSA. CDR3 sequence (DNA): TGTGCCAGCAGCTCGGGACTGGCCTCCGGGGAGCTGTTTTTT. Its translation: CASSSGLASGELFF. Based on the CDR3 plus reference TRBV7-2 and TRBJ2-2, the full variable domain is GAGVSQSPSNKVTEKGKDVELRCDPISGHTALYWYRQSLGQGLEFLIYFQGNSAPDKSGLPSDRFSAERTGGSVSTLTIQRTQQEDSAVYLCASSSGLASGELFFGEGSRLTVL.

This clone is a singleton in its sample. The chain employs TRBV5-1 and TRBJ2-2; D is unclear. This CDR3 contains 15 residues. CDR1 and CDR2 (germline): SGHRS, YFSETQ. Trimming took off 0 bases at V and 4 bases at J, with 10 bases between the two ends. The CDR3, as DNA: TGCGCCAGCAGCTTGGAACCCCCCGGCACCGGGGAGCTGTTTTTT. It specifies CASSLEPPGTGELFF. The variable domain in full, completed from reference TRBV5-1 and TRBJ2-2, reads KAGVTQTPRYLIKTRGQQVTLSCSPISGHRSVSWYQQTPGQGLQFLFEYFSETQRNKGNFPGRFSGRQFSNSRSEMNVSTLELGDSALYLCASSLEPPGTGELFFGEGSRLTVL.

In regard to this clone: The same CDR3 also results from other DNA sequences found in this sample. The chain combines TRBV28 with TRBJ2-7; a weak D match, TRBD2 (5 bases). The CDR3 spans 13 residues. Germline V gene data show CDR1 as MDHEN and CDR2 as SYDVKM. Trimming removed 4 bases at V and 3 bases at J, with 10 bases between. This chain's CDR3 is CASSSGSGYEQYF. The CDR3 nucleotides read TGTGCCAGCAGTTCGGGGTCCGGCTACGAGCAGTACTTC.

This clone was found once. V gene TRBV29-1 combines with J gene TRBJ1-1, with a weak D call TRBD1 (5 bases). The CDR3 is 13 residues long. V lost 7 bases and J 2 bases, leaving 14 bases between the germline ends. Germline-derived CDR1 and CDR2 are SQVTM and ANQGSEA. The CDR3 is CSGTVRENTEAFF. The CDR3 region has the DNA TGCAGCGGAACCGTCAGGGAAAACACTGAAGCTTTCTTT.

V gene TRBV29-1 combines with J gene TRBJ1-1; no clear D. V was cut by 6 bases and J by 5 bases, with 7 bases left in between. The germline CDR1 and CDR2 sequences are SQVTM and ANQGSEA. CDR3 length: 10 residues. The CDR3 DNA reads TGCAGCGTCCGTCGGACTGAAGCTTTCTTT. Amino acids: CSVRRTEAFF.

The chain has TRBV7-8 and TRBJ1-2, with TRBD1 matching over 7 bases. V dropped 4 bases and J dropped 12; count of bases not matched to a gene: 14. The CDR3 extends over 14 amino acids. CDR1 is SGHVS, CDR2 FQNEAQ, per germline. CDR3 loop: CASSSQRGTAGNTF. The CDR3 DNA reads as TGTGCCAGCAGCTCCCAGAGGGGGACAGCGGGGAACACCTTC.

The chain combines TRBV19 with TRBJ1-5; D might be TRBD1 (6 bases). CDR3 length: 16 amino acids. V was cut by 1 base and J by 2 bases, with 12 bases left in between. Germline CDR1 is LNHDA and CDR2 is SQIVND (reference sequence). This CDR3 reads CASSIAQGRGNQPQHF. The CDR3 DNA is TGTGCCAGTAGTATAGCCCAGGGGAGAGGCAATCAGCCCCAGCATTTT.

The gene calls are TRBV28 and TRBJ2-2; TRBD1 might be the D (6 bases). Germline-derived CDR1 and CDR2 are MDHEN and SYDVKM. This CDR3 region has 12 residues. V lost 7 bases, J lost 5 bases, and 8 bases lay in between. CDR3 bases: TGTGCCAGCAAGGGGGTTACCGGGGAGCTGTTTTTT. Residues: CASKGVTGELFF.

V is TRBV5-1 and J is TRBJ2-7; 9 nucleotides agree with TRBD1. The V gene's germline CDR1 is SGHRS and CDR2 YFSETQ. V was pared by 4 bases and J by 4 bases, with 3 bases of the junction left unmatched. The CDR3 has 13 residues. In DNA, the CDR3 is TGCGCCAGCAGCGGGGACAGGGCGTACGAGCAGTACTTC. Its protein is CASSGDRAYEQYF. Variable domain in full (rest from reference TRBV5-1 and TRBJ2-7): KAGVTQTPRYLIKTRGQQVTLSCSPISGHRSVSWYQQTPGQGLQFLFEYFSETQRNKGNFPGRFSGRQFSNSRSEMNVSTLELGDSALYLCASSGDRAYEQYFGPGTRLTVT.

The chain links TRBV5-1 to TRBJ2-3, with D uncertain. The germline V gene has CDR1 SGHRS and CDR2 YFSETQ. The V end lost 4 bases, the J end lost 2 bases, and 8 bases lay between the germline ends. The CDR3 is 13 amino acids. The DNA of the CDR3 is TGCGCCAGCAGCCGGGCGGCCACAGATACGCAGTATTTT. It translates to CASSRAATDTQYF.

The chain combines TRBV19 with TRBJ1-2; D is possibly TRBD1 (6 bases). V lost 8 bases and J 8 bases, leaving 21 bases between the germline ends. This CDR3 has 14 residues. Germline V gene data show CDR1 as LNHDA and CDR2 as SQIVND (reference sequence). Here the CDR3 reads CASWMRGAQGGYTF. DNA of the CDR3: TGTGCCAGTTGGATGAGGGGGGCGCAGGGAGGCTACACCTTC.

Of note for this clone: This sample includes further DNA sequences coding for the same CDR3. CDR3 DNA: TGTGCCATCAGTGCGGCAGAAGATACGCAGTATTTT. It is translated as CAISAAEDTQYF. V is TRBV10-3 and J is TRBJ2-3; D gene ambiguous. Trimming pared 4 bases from V and 5 bases from J, leaving 7 bases between. Germline CDR1 reads ENHRY; CDR2 reads SYGVKD. This CDR3 is built from 12 residues.

This clone was counted a single time. Other nucleotide sequences in the sample specify the same CDR3. This rearrangement joins TRBV29-1 to TRBJ2-3; 14 bases are a match to TRBD2. The V gene end was trimmed by 4 bases and the J gene end by 3 bases; junction bases not matched to a gene: 3. CDR3 size: 15 residues. Germline V CDR1 and CDR2: SQVTM, ANQGSEA. The chain's CDR3 is CSVAGTSGSTDTQYF. The CDR3 nucleotides read TGCAGCGTTGCCGGGACTAGCGGGAGTACAGATACGCAGTATTTT.

The chain links TRBV9 to TRBJ2-1; 11 bases are a match to TRBD2. V lost 1 base, J lost 6 bases, and 12 bases stayed unmatched. This CDR3 is built from 18 residues. The germline CDR1 and CDR2 sequences are SGDLS and YYNGEE. Here the CDR3 DNA reads TGTGCCAGCAGCGTAAGAGCCCATCTAGCGGGAGGCGGCAATGAGCAGTTCTTC. It codes for CASSVRAHLAGGGNEQFF.

As for this clone: Within the sample, other DNA sequences also encode this same CDR3. The CDR3 DNA reads TGTGCCAGCAGCTTGGCGGCGGGGAACACTGAAGCTTTCTTT. Residues: CASSLAAGNTEAFF. This chain links TRBV11-2 with TRBJ1-1; D not certain. The CDR3 is 14 amino acids. Trimming removed 3 bases from V and 1 base from J, with 9 bases in between. CDR1 is SGHAT, CDR2 FQNNGV, per germline.

The chain uses TRBV5-6 and TRBJ2-1; D unresolved. CDR3 size: 13 residues. V lost 1 base and J 6 bases, leaving 8 bases between the germline ends. Germline V gene lookup returns CDR1 SGHDT and CDR2 YYEEEE. CDR3 amino acids: CASSLRVANEQFF. The DNA of the CDR3 is TGTGCCAGCAGCTTGAGAGTCGCCAATGAGCAGTTCTTC.

This chain links TRBV7-9 with TRBJ2-7, with D unresolved. The V gene lost 5 bases and the J gene lost 5 bases, with 16 bases spanning the gap. The germline V gene encodes CDR1 SEHNR and CDR2 FQNEAQ (reference sequence). The CDR3 extends over 14 amino acids. CDR3 DNA sequence: TGTGCCAGCAGCGTCGCAGGCTTAACTCACGAGCAGTACTTC. It codes for CASSVAGLTHEQYF.

This clone has only one observation. Other DNA sequences of this sample code for an identical CDR3. This sequence joins TRBV9 and TRBJ2-4; tentative D call: TRBD2 (6 bases). Trimming took 3 bases from V and 1 from J, leaving 11 bases between them. The germline CDR1 and CDR2 sequences are SGDLS and YYNGEE. The CDR3 totals 15 residues. CDR3 sequence (DNA): TGTGCCAGCAGCGCAACCGGGACTGCCAAAAACATTCAGTACTTC. Protein product: CASSATGTAKNIQYF.

The chain combines TRBV10-2 with TRBJ1-1; 11 nucleotides line up with TRBD1. CDR1 and CDR2 from the germline V gene are WSHSY and SAAADI. The trim removed 11 bases at V and 5 bases at J, leaving 7 bases unmatched. This CDR3 has 13 amino acids. Here the CDR3 reads CACAGTGGTEAFF. The CDR3 DNA sequence: TGCGCCTGTGCCGGGACAGGGGGGACTGAAGCTTTCTTT.

The chain couples TRBV5-4 to TRBJ2-5, with TRBD2 identical over 7 bases. Looked up from germline, CDR1 is SGHNT and CDR2 is YYREEE (reference sequence). CDR3 length equals 15 residues. After removal of 5 bases from V and 4 bases from J, the junction contained 11 bases not matched to a gene. The chain's CDR3 is CASRPAGREGETQYF. The CDR3 nucleotides are TGTGCCAGCAGACCTGCAGGGAGGGAGGGAGAGACCCAGTACTTC.

This clone was counted a single time. Different DNA sequences within this sample yield the same CDR3. The V and J genes are TRBV5-1 and TRBJ1-5; TRBD1 aligns across 7 bases. The CDR3 spans 14 residues. J gave up 7 bases and V 0 bases, and 4 bases lay outside the gene matches. Germline CDR1 reads SGHRS; CDR2 reads YFSETQ. The CDR3 sequence is CASSLDPGGQPQHF. The CDR3 DNA is TGCGCCAGCAGCTTGGACCCAGGGGGACAGCCCCAGCATTTT.